This T cell receptor beta chain was documented in a study of T cells in Graves' hyperthyroidism and ophthalmopathy. The investigators amplified TCR beta CDR3 regions from RNA transcripts. The TCR CDR3 was amplified in a first-round RT-PCR using the HTBI primer set. TCRdb itself ran the multiplex PCR reads through MiXCR, one entry per CDR3 protein. The sample has around 600,000 distinct CDR3 sequences, more than 15% seen once. Trimming removed 3 bases at V and 4 bases at J, with 9 bases between. This CDR3 contains 13 residues. The V gene's germline CDR1 is ENHRY and CDR2 SYGVKD. Overall study results and limits: Most thyroid-expanded clonotypes above 0.001 were also found in blood.

Stable Graves' hyperthyroidism denoted no ophthalmopathy progression over 18 months. Newly diagnosed patients aged 18 to 65 had hyperthyroidism of under 2 months' duration. Every diagnosis used clinical symptoms, serum thyroxine and TRAb, thyroid ultrasound and orbital computed tomography. Concerning this clonotype itself: Its antigen is unidentified.

The receptor comes from a woman in her 30s with Graves' hyperthyroidism. V usage is TRBV10-3 and J usage is TRBJ1-1; D is undetermined. Sequenced input: blood. The CDR3 nucleotides are TGTGCCATCAGTGATTCGGCGGGCACTGAAGCTTTCTTT. Encoded protein: CAISDSAGTEAFF.